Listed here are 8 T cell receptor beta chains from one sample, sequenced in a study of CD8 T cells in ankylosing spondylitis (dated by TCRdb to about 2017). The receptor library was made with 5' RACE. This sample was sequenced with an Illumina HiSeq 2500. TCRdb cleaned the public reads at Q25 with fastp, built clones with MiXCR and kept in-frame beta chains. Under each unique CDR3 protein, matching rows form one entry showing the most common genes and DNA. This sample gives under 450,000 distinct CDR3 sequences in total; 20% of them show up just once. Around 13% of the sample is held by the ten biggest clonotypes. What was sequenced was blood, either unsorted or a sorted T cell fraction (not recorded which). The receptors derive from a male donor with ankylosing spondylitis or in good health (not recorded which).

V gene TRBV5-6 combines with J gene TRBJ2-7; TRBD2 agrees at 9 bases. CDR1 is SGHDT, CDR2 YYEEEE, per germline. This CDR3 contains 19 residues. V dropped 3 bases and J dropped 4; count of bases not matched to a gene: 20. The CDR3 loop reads CASSSPTASGARPLYEQYF. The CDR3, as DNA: TGTGCCAGCAGCTCCCCCACGGCTAGCGGGGCCCGACCGTTATACGAGCAGTACTTC.

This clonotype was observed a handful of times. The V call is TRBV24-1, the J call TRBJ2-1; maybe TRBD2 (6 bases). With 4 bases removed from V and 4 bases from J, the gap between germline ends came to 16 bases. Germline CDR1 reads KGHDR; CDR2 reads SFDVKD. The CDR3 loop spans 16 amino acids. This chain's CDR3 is CATSDPQRAGYNEQFF. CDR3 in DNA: TGTGCCACCAGTGACCCCCAGCGGGCGGGGTACAATGAGCAGTTCTTC.

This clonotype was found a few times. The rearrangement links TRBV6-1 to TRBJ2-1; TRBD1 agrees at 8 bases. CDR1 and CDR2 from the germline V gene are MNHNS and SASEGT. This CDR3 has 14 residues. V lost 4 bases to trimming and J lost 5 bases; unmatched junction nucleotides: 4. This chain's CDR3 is CASSGTGSNNEQFF. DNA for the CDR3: TGTGCCAGCAGTGGGACAGGGAGTAACAATGAGCAGTTCTTC.

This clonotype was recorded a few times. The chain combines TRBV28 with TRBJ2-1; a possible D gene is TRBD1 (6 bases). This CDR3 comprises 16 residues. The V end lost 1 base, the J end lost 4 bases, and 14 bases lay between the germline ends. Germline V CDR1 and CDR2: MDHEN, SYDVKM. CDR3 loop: CASSLSRGPIYNEQFF. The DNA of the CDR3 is TGTGCCAGCAGTTTATCCAGGGGACCGATTTACAATGAGCAGTTCTTC.

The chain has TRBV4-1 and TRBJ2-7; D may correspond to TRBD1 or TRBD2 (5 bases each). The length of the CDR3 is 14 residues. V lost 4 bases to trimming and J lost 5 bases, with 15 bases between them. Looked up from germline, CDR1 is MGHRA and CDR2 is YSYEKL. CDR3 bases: TGCGCCAGCAGCCCCCGGGGAGACAGCAACGAGCAGTACTTC. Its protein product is CASSPRGDSNEQYF.

CDR3 coding DNA: TGTGCCAGCAGTGAATGGGCAGGAGGTAACACTGAAGCTTTCTTT. This encodes CASSEWAGGNTEAFF. This chain uses TRBV2 with TRBJ1-1; D is undetermined. The CDR3 length is 15 residues. The ends were cut back, 2 bases at V and 2 bases at J, with 12 bases in the middle. Germline values: CDR1 SNHLY, CDR2 FYNNEI.

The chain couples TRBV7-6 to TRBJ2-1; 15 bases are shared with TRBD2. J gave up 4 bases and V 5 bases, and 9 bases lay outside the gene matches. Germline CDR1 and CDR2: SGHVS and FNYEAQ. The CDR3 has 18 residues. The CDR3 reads CASSQNIGLAGGYNEQFF. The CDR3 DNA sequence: TGTGCCAGCAGCCAAAATATCGGACTAGCGGGGGGGTACAATGAGCAGTTCTTC.

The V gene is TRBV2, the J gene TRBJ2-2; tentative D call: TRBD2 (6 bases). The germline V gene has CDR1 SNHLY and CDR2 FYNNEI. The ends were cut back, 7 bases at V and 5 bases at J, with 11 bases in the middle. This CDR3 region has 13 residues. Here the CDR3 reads CASIRLATGELFF. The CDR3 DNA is TGTGCCAGCATAAGGCTAGCGACCGGGGAGCTGTTTTTT.